This TCR beta chain comes out of a study of shared clonotypes between healthy human individuals. TCRdb's copy holds only in-frame clones and misses some; the assay was immunoSEQ multiplex PCR. The repertoire has a few million clones, about nine tenths of them found once; the top ten carry approximately 0.41%. CDR3 length: 14 amino acids. Germline V gene lookup returns CDR1 MNHNY and CDR2 SVGAGI (reference sequence). V gave up 2 bases and J gave up 4 bases; unmatched junction bases: 2. About this clone: The antigen is not known. The same CDR3 arises from other DNA sequences in this sample as well.

Whole-study results and caveats: It was the few donors that limited the genetic and exposure-history diversity represented. A handful of donors held approximately 4.6% of naive CD4 clonotypes in common.

V and J are TRBV6-6 and TRBJ2-5, with 9 bases that match TRBD1. This sequence was found in a man between 18 and 29 years old in good health. Some clones in this sample may be carry-over from other donors' samples. Sequencing was carried out using naive CD4+ T cells from PBMCs. Regarding subset: CD45RA+ positively selected. The CDR3 DNA sequence: TGTGCCAGCAGTTACAGGGGACAGGGAGAGACCCAGTACTTC. Translation gives CASSYRGQGETQYF.